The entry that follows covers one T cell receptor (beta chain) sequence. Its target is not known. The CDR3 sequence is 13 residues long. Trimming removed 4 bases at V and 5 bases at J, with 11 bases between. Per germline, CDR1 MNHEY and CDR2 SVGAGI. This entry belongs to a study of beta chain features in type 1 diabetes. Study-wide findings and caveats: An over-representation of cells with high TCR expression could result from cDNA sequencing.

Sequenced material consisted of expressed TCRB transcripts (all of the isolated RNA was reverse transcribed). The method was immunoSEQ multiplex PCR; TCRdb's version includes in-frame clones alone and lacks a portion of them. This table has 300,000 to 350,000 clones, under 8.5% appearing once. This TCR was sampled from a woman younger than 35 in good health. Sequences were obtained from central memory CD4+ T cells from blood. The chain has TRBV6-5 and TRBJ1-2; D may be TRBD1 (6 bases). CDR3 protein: CASSLNGQYGYTF. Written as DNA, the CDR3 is TGTGCCAGCAGTTTAAATGGACAGTATGGCTACACCTTC.